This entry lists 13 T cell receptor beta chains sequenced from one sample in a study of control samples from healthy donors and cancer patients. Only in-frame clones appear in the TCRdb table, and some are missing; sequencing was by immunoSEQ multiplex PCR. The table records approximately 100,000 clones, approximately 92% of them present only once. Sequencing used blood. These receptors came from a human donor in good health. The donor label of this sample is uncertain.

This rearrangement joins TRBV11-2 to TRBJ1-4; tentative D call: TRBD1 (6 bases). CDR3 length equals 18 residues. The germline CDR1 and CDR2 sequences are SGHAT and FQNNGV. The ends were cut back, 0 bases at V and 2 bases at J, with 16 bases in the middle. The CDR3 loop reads CASSLDPAGGSTNEKLFF. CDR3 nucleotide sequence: TGTGCCAGCAGCTTAGACCCCGCGGGGGGCTCGACTAATGAAAAACTGTTTTTT.

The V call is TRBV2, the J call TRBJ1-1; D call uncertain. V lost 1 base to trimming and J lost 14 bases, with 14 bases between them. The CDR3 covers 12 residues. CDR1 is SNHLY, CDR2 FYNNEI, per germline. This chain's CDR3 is CASSEVKKGCFF. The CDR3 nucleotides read TGTGCCAGCAGTGAAGTCAAAAAGGGATGCTTCTTT.

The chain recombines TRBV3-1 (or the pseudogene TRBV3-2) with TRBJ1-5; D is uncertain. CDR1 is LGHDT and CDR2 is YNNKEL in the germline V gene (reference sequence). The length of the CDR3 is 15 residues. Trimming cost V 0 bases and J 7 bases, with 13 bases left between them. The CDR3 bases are TGTGCCAGCAGCCAAGATGCGGGTAATGGCCAGCCCCAGCATTTT. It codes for CASSQDAGNGQPQHF.

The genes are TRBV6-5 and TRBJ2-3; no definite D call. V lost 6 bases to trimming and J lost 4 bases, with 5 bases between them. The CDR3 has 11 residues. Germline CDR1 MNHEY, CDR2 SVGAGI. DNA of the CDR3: TGTGCCAGCAGAGGATCAGATACGCAGTATTTT. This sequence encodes CASRGSDTQYF.

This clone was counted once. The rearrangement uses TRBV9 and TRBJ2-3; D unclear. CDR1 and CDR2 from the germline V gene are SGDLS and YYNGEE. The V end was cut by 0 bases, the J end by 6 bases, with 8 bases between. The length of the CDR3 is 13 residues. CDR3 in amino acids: CASSVDAPDTQYF. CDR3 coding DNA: TGTGCCAGCAGCGTAGACGCCCCCGATACGCAGTATTTT.

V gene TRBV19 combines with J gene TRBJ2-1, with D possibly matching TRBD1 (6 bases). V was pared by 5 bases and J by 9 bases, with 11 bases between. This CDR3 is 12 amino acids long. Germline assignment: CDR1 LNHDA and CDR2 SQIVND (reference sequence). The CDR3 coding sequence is TGTGCCAGTAGTCCACAGGGAACTGAGCAGTTCTTC. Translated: CASSPQGTEQFF.

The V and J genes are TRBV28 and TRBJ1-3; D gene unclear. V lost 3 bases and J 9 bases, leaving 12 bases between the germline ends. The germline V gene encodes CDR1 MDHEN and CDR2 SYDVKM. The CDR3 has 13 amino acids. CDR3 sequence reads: CASSFNRISTIYF. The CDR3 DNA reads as TGTGCCAGCAGTTTTAACAGAATTTCCACCATATATTTT. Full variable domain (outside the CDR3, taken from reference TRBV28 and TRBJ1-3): DVKVTQSSRYLVKRTGEKVFLECVQDMDHENMFWYRQDPGLGLRLIYFSYDVKMKEKGDIPEGYSVSREKKERFSLILESASTNQTSMYLCASSFNRISTIYFGEGSWLTVV.

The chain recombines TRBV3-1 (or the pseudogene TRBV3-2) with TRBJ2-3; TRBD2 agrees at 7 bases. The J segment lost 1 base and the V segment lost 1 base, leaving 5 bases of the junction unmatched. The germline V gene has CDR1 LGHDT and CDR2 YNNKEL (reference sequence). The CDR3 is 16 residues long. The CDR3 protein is CASSQGRLAGTDTQYF. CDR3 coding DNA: TGTGCCAGCAGCCAAGGGCGACTAGCTGGCACAGATACGCAGTATTTT.

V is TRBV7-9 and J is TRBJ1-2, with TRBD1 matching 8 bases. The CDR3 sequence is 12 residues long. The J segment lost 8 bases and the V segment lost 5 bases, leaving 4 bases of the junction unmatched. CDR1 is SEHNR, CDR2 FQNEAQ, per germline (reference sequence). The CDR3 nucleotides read TGTGCCAGCAGCACAGGGGGAGGCGGCTACACCTTC. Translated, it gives CASSTGGGGYTF.

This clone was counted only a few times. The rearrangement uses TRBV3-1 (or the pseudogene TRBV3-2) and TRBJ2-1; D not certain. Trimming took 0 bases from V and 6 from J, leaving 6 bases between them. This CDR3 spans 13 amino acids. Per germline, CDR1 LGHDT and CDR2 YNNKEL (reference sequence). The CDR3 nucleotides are TGTGCCAGCAGCCAAGATGGGGTCAATGAGCAGTTCTTC. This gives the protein CASSQDGVNEQFF.

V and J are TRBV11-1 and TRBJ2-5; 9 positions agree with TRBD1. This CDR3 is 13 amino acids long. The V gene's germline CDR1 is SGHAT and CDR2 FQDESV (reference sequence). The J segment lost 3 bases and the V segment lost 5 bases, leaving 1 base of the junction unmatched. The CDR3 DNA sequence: TGTGCCAGCAGCCGGGACAGGGAAGAGACCCAGTACTTC. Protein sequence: CASSRDREETQYF. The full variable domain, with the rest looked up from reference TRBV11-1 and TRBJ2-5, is EAEVAQSPRYKITEKSQAVAFWCDPISGHATLYWYRQILGQGPELLVQFQDESVVDDSQLPKDRFSAERLKGVDSTLKIQPAELGDSAMYLCASSRDREETQYFGPGTRLLVL.

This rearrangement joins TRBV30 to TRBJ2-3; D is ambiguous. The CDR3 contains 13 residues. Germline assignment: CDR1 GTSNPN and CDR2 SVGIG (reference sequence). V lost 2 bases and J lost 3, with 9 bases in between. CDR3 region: CAWSQWGTDTQYF. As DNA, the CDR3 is TGTGCCTGGAGTCAGTGGGGAACAGATACGCAGTATTTT.

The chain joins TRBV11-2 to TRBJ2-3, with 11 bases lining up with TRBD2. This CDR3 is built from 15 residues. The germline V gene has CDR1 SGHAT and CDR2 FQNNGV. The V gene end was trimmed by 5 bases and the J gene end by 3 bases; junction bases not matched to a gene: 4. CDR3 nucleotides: TGTGCCAGCAGCCCTCTAGCGGGGGGTACAGATACGCAGTATTTT. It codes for CASSPLAGGTDTQYF.